These 8 T cell receptor beta chains share one sample of origin, sequenced in a study of PD-1 blockade in classical Hodgkin lymphoma. Described time point: cycle 4 day 1 (C4D1), after less than 7 weeks of nivolumab. Patients all relapsed after autologous stem cell transplantation, and there was variation in brentuximab vedotin exposure. The study isolated CD8+ T cells from thawed PBMCs by magnetic negative selection. Clones were read by immunoSEQ multiplex PCR, and TCRdb kept only the in-frame ones, dropping some. Of some 8,400 clones listed, around 80% are singletons. Sequencing was performed on CD8+ T cells from blood, taken before the fourth cycle of nivolumab. These receptors all stem from a human donor with classical Hodgkin lymphoma.

The chain employs TRBV7-6 and TRBJ2-3; D tentatively reads TRBD1 or TRBD2 (5 bases each). In germline, CDR1 is SGHVS, CDR2 FNYEAQ. There are 14 residues in the CDR3. V lost 0 bases, J lost 2 bases, and 6 bases lay in between. CDR3 loop: CASSLAGVTDTQYF. For the CDR3, the DNA is TGTGCCAGCAGCTTAGCGGGGGTCACAGATACGCAGTATTTT.

This clone was counted once. J is TRBJ2-7 and V is TRBV4-1; TRBD1 matches at 7 bases. CDR3 size: 15 residues. J lost 9 bases, V lost 1 base, and 12 bases had no gene match. The germline CDR1 and CDR2 sequences are MGHRA and YSYEKL. DNA for the CDR3: TGCGCCAGCAGCCAAGGAAAGGGGCTAGGGGGCGGGCAGTACTTC. This encodes CASSQGKGLGGGQYF.

The chain employs TRBV6-1 and TRBJ2-7; 7 nucleotides match TRBD1. CDR3 size: 14 residues. The germline CDR1 and CDR2 sequences are MNHNS and SASEGT. V dropped 2 bases and J dropped 3; count of bases not matched to a gene: 4. CDR3 residues: CASSELGQVYEQYF. The CDR3 DNA is TGTGCCAGCAGTGAACTAGGACAGGTCTACGAGCAGTACTTC.

CDR3 residues: CASSQDPGNTGELFF. The CDR3 DNA follows: TGCGCCAGCAGCCAAGATCCAGGGAACACCGGGGAGCTGTTTTTT. V and J are TRBV4-1 and TRBJ2-2; D is unresolved. This CDR3 comprises 15 residues. V gave up 0 bases and J gave up 1 base, with 6 bases separating them. In germline, CDR1 is MGHRA, CDR2 YSYEKL.

This clone is a singleton in its sample. The V call is TRBV29-1, the J call TRBJ2-3; TRBD2 aligns across 8 bases. The trim removed 6 bases at V and 4 bases at J, leaving 6 bases unmatched. CDR3 size: 13 residues. Germline V gene data show CDR1 as SQVTM and CDR2 as ANQGSEA. CDR3 sequence reads: CSVERENSDTQYF. The DNA for the CDR3 is TGCAGCGTCGAGCGGGAGAATTCAGATACGCAGTATTTT.

This sequence joins TRBV27 and TRBJ2-3; D unclear. This CDR3 is 14 amino acids long. The germline V gene has CDR1 MNHEY and CDR2 SMNVEV (reference sequence). V was clipped by 4 bases and J by 4 bases, with 12 bases between them. CDR3 bases: TGTGCCAGCAGTTCAGGCACCGTCCCAGATACGCAGTATTTT. Protein sequence: CASSSGTVPDTQYF.

The V gene is TRBV28, the J gene TRBJ1-1; tentative D call: TRBD1 (5 bases). Germline V gives CDR1 MDHEN, CDR2 SYDVKM. The CDR3 is made up of 13 amino acids. Trimming took off 6 bases at V and 0 bases at J, with 8 bases between the two ends. CDR3 DNA sequence: TGTGCCAGCAGCGGACACTTGAACACTGAAGCTTTCTTT. Its translation: CASSGHLNTEAFF.

This chain connects TRBV7-9 to TRBJ2-1; D is perhaps TRBD2 (7 bases). CDR1 and CDR2 (germline): SEHNR, FQNEAQ (reference sequence). V was clipped by 1 base and J by 10 bases, with 11 bases between them. This CDR3 spans 13 amino acids. Here the CDR3 reads CASSLGGGQEQFF. In DNA form, the CDR3 reads TGTGCCAGCAGCTTAGGGGGGGGCCAGGAGCAGTTCTTC.